The 25 T cell receptor beta chains in this list originate from one sample, sequenced in a study of T cells in women clearing cervical HPV infection. Clones were sequenced by immunoSEQ multiplex PCR, and TCRdb holds only the in-frame ones, with some missing. Its listing shows tens of thousands of clones. The sample comprised blood buffy coat. The receptors were gathered from a woman between 18 and 69 years old with a cervical HPV16 infection that either progressed to CIN3+ or cleared (not recorded which).

In the case of this clone: The read is 3 residues too short to cover the CDR3 end, so that end is filled in from the germline J gene. The chain recombines TRBV7-2 with TRBJ2-3; no definite D call. The CDR3 loop spans 15 amino acids. V was trimmed by 2 bases and J by 4 bases, leaving 13 bases between them. Germline values: CDR1 SGHTA, CDR2 FQGNSA. CDR3 protein: CASSLYIVEADTQYF. Incomplete CDR3 DNA: TGTGCCAGCAGCTTATATATTGTCGAGGCAGATACG.

Concerning this clone itself: The read finishes 3 residues shy of the CDR3 end, and the germline J gene is used to complete it. The chain recombines TRBV11-2 with TRBJ2-7; TRBD2 agrees at 8 bases. The ends lost 5 bases at V and 2 bases at J; junction bases unmatched: 5. CDR3 size: 14 residues. Germline CDR1 reads SGHAT; CDR2 reads FQNNGV. Partial CDR3 DNA: TGTGCCAGCAGCCGTGGAGCGGGGGCCTACGAG. Encoded protein: CASSRGAGAYE. The CDR3 in its entirety is CASSRGAGAYEQYF.

A word on this clone: With the read ending 3 residues before the CDR3 end, the germline J gene is used to fill in that end. The chain has TRBV7-2 and TRBJ1-5, with D hard to call. The CDR3 extends over 13 amino acids. Germline assignment: CDR1 SGHTA and CDR2 FQGNSA. V was cut by 3 bases and J by 7 bases, with 10 bases left in between. Here the CDR3 reads CASSFTEGQPQHF. The part of the CDR3 DNA that was read is TGTGCCAGCAGCTTCACTGAGGGCCAGCCC. The entire variable domain, with the rest obtained from reference TRBV7-2 and TRBJ1-5, is as follows: GAGVSQSPSNKVTEKGKDVELRCDPISGHTALYWYRQSLGQGLEFLIYFQGNSAPDKSGLPSDRFSAERTGGSVSTLTIQRTQQEDSAVYLCASSFTEGQPQHFGDGTRLSIL.

On this clone: The read gets to within 3 residues of the CDR3 end, and the germline J gene fills in the rest. The chain joins TRBV4-1 to TRBJ1-4, with D perhaps TRBD1 (5 bases). This CDR3 spans 16 amino acids. The V and J ends lost 1 base and 7 bases respectively, with 16 bases between them. Germline CDR1 and CDR2: MGHRA and YSYEKL. The CDR3 reads CASSQVSGGVGEKLFF. CDR3 DNA (partial): TGCGCCAGCAGCCAAGTTTCTGGAGGGGTGGGTGAAAAA.

Concerning this clone: The CDR3 end falls 3 residues outside the read, so it is completed with the germline J gene. V gene TRBV6-2 or TRBV6-3 combines with J gene TRBJ2-5; 10 bases line up with TRBD1. The CDR3 spans 15 residues. Germline V gene lookup returns CDR1 MNHEY and CDR2 SVGEGT. V lost 6 bases and J lost 5; bases outside the gene matches: 9. CDR3 sequence reads: CASRRGQGNSETQYF. CDR3 DNA, as far as it was read: TGTGCCAGCAGAAGGGGACAGGGGAACTCGGAGACC.

About this clone: From the germline J gene comes the end of the CDR3, since the read stops 3 residues before it. The chain recombines TRBV6-2 or TRBV6-3 with TRBJ2-2, with 10 bases aligning to TRBD1. After removal of 2 bases from V and 5 bases from J, the junction contained 8 bases not matched to a gene. The CDR3 totals 17 residues. Germline V gene sequence: CDR1 MNHEY, CDR2 SVGEGT. This chain's CDR3 is CASSYPGTGVRTGELFF. CDR3 DNA (partial): TGTGCCAGCAGTTACCCCGGGACAGGGGTGCGAACCGGGGAG.

In regard to this clone: The observed sequence ends 3 residues before the CDR3 terminus, with the missing tail filled in from the germline J gene. This chain joins TRBV5-6 and TRBJ1-2, with D possibly TRBD1 on 5 matching bases. The ends were cut back, 4 bases at V and 7 bases at J, with 17 bases in the middle. Germline-derived CDR1 and CDR2 are SGHDT and YYEEEE. The CDR3 has 14 residues. CDR3 in amino acids: CASSLRGASVGYTF. The sequenced part of the CDR3 DNA is TGTGCCAGCAGCCTACGAGGGGCATCTGTTGGC.

About this clone itself: Coverage ceases 3 residues before the CDR3 finishes, and the germline J gene fills in the end. The chain joins TRBV7-9 to TRBJ2-1, with 7 bases identical to TRBD1. CDR1 is SEHNR and CDR2 is FQNEAQ in the germline V gene (reference sequence). CDR3 length equals 15 residues. Trimming removed 5 bases from V and 8 bases from J; junction bases left unmatched: 12. The CDR3 loop reads CASSRAGTVRDEQFF. The sequenced CDR3 bases are TGTGCCAGCAGCCGGGCCGGGACAGTTCGCGATGAG.

A remark on this clone: The CDR3 extends 3 residues past the end of the read, so its final part is completed from the germline J gene. This rearrangement joins TRBV18 to TRBJ2-5; TRBD1 is a possible D gene (5 bases). Germline CDR1 is KGHSH and CDR2 is LQKENI. V shed 4 bases and J shed 5 bases, with 11 bases lying between them. The CDR3 totals 13 residues. CDR3 sequence reads: CASSRVGQETQYF. CDR3 DNA (partial): TGTGCCAGCTCACGAGTGGGGCAGGAGACC.

A remark on this clone: The CDR3 goes on 3 residues after the read ends, and that part is filled in from the germline J gene. The V call is TRBV11-2, the J call TRBJ1-3; 7 nucleotides line up with TRBD1. V was clipped by 3 bases and J by 7 bases; unmatched bases: 3. The V gene's germline CDR1 is SGHAT and CDR2 FQNNGV. This CDR3 has 13 amino acids. The CDR3: CASSFEQGNTIYF. The covered CDR3 bases are TGTGCCAGCAGCTTTGAACAGGGGAACACC.

A remark on this clone: The CDR3 is cut off 3 residues early in the read; its end comes from the germline J gene. The rearrangement links TRBV5-1 to TRBJ2-7; 9 nucleotides align to TRBD2. The CDR3 is 15 residues long. V shed 1 base and J 6 bases; nucleotides not matched to a gene: 8. In germline, CDR1 is SGHRS, CDR2 YFSETQ. The CDR3 DNA, read in part, is TGCGCCAGCAGCTTGCTGGCTAGCGGGGAAGGCGAG. Translated, it gives CASSLLASGEGE. The full CDR3 sequence reads CASSLLASGEGEQYF.

Comments on this clone: The missing CDR3 end, 3 residues past where the read stops, is filled in from the germline J gene. The J gene is TRBJ2-7, the V gene TRBV6-8; TRBD2 agrees at 9 bases. V lost 10 bases and J lost 4; bases outside the gene matches: 17. The germline V gene has CDR1 MNHGY and CDR2 SAAAGT. This CDR3 is 16 amino acids long. CDR3 bases read: TGTGCCACCCCCTACAAAGGCGGGAGGGTTTGGTACGAG. Protein sequence: CATPYKGGRVWYE. From start to end, the CDR3 is CATPYKGGRVWYEQYF.

About this clone: The observed sequence ends 3 residues before the CDR3 terminus, with the missing tail filled in from the germline J gene. This chain joins TRBV19 and TRBJ1-2; D is perhaps TRBD1 (6 bases). The CDR3 runs to 12 residues. The V gene's germline CDR1 is LNHDA and CDR2 SQIVND (reference sequence). V shed 9 bases and J shed 3 bases, with 11 bases lying between them. CDR3 region: CASRGGDYGYTF. CDR3 bases read: TGTGCCAGCCGAGGGGGAGACTATGGC.

About this clone itself: Read coverage stops 3 residues before the CDR3 terminus; the germline J gene supplies the remainder. The rearrangement uses TRBV19 and TRBJ1-5; maybe TRBD1 (5 bases). Trimming cost V 6 bases and J 7 bases, with 16 bases left between them. This CDR3 has 14 amino acids. Germline V gene lookup returns CDR1 LNHDA and CDR2 SQIVND (reference sequence). The CDR3 region is CASRETMGGQPQHF. The covered CDR3 bases are TGTGCCAGTAGGGAGACCATGGGGGGGCAGCCC.

Comments on this clone: The read ends 3 residues early relative to the CDR3; the germline J gene fills the gap. In the same sample, other DNA sequences code for this CDR3. This chain links TRBV18 with TRBJ2-5; 9 bases are a match to TRBD1. The V segment lost 6 bases and the J segment 5 bases; nucleotides outside the gene matches: 10. The CDR3 has 15 residues. CDR1 and CDR2 from the germline V gene are KGHSH and LQKENI. The part of the CDR3 DNA that was read is TGTGCCAGCTCCCTTACAGGGGGCATCGAGGAGACC. The encoded protein is CASSLTGGIEET. The full CDR3 is CASSLTGGIEETQYF.

The CDR3 DNA, read in part, is TGCAGTGCTAGTCTAGCGGGAGCCTACGAG. Its protein product is CSASLAGAYE. The complete CDR3 sequence is CSASLAGAYEQYF. The chain has TRBV20-1 and TRBJ2-7; the match to TRBD2 covers 10 bases. From the germline J gene comes the end of the CDR3, since the read stops 3 residues before it. Looked up from germline, CDR1 is DFQATT and CDR2 is SNEGSKA (reference sequence). The CDR3 has 13 amino acids. The trim removed 3 bases at V and 2 bases at J, leaving 1 base unmatched.

A note on this clone: The CDR3 extends 3 residues past the end of the read, so its final part is completed from the germline J gene. The chain uses TRBV6-1 and TRBJ2-3, with 7 bases identical to TRBD2. The CDR3 is made up of 15 amino acids. Trimming took 2 bases from V and 4 from J; bases not matched to a gene: 6. Germline lookup yields CDR1 MNHNS and CDR2 SASEGT. CDR3 residues: CASSEFGGSPDTQYF. Incomplete CDR3 DNA: TGTGCCAGCAGTGAATTCGGCGGGAGCCCAGATACG.

A word on this clone: The sequenced fragment ends 3 residues before the CDR3 boundary, so the rest is inferred from the germline J gene. The V and J genes are TRBV5-1 and TRBJ2-3; TRBD2 might be the D (5 bases). This CDR3 is 12 amino acids long. The germline gives CDR1 SGHRS, CDR2 YFSETQ. The CDR3 bases that were read are TGCGCCAGCAGCTTAGGAGGCGGTCCG. Translating gives CASSLGGGP. The whole CDR3 reads CASSLGGGPQYF.

Of note for this clone: With the read ending 3 residues before the CDR3 end, the germline J gene is used to fill in that end. The rearrangement uses TRBV11-3 and TRBJ2-4; TRBD2 matches 9 bases. CDR1 and CDR2 from the germline V gene are SGHNT and YENEEA. The CDR3 contains 13 residues. The V segment lost 5 bases and the J segment 4 bases; nucleotides outside the gene matches: 0. Incomplete CDR3 DNA: TGTGCCAGCAGCACTAGCGGGAAAAACATT. Translated: CASSTSGKNI. The entire CDR3 reads CASSTSGKNIQYF.

About this clone itself: The CDR3 end is not reached by the read, which stops 3 residues before it; the germline J gene fills it in. The chain links TRBV30 to TRBJ1-2; TRBD1 is a possible D gene (5 bases). The CDR3 spans 12 residues. Trimming took off 5 bases at V and 5 bases at J, with 12 bases between the two ends. The germline V gene has CDR1 GTSNPN and CDR2 SVGIG (reference sequence). The CDR3 sequence: CAWGPDRYGYTF. CDR3 bases read: TGTGCCTGGGGCCCCGACAGATATGGC.

About this clone: Sequencing ends 3 residues short of the CDR3 end; the germline J gene provides the rest. This chain connects TRBV20-1 to TRBJ2-7; 7 bases match TRBD2. Germline V gives CDR1 DFQATT, CDR2 SNEGSKA (reference sequence). With 2 bases clipped from V and 3 bases from J, the junction kept 4 bases outside the gene matches. CDR3 length equals 13 residues. The DNA read from the CDR3 is TGCAGTGCTAGACTAGCGGAAGTCTACGAG. Amino acids: CSARLAEVYE. In full, the CDR3 is CSARLAEVYEQYF.

CDR3 sequence reads: CSARGTSGDGGGYTF. The CDR3 DNA, read in part, is TGCAGTGCTAGGGGGACCTCAGGGGATGGGGGTGGC. V usage is TRBV20-1 and J usage is TRBJ1-2, with D tentatively TRBD1 (6 bases). The CDR3 is cut off 3 residues early in the read; its end comes from the germline J gene. The V and J ends lost 3 bases and 7 bases respectively, with 21 bases between them. Germline-derived CDR1 and CDR2 are DFQATT and SNEGSKA (reference sequence). CDR3 length: 15 residues.

Details on this clone: Read data end 3 residues before the CDR3 end; the end is taken from the germline J gene. This chain uses TRBV7-3 with TRBJ1-2, with 8 bases aligning to TRBD1. V shed 6 bases and J 7 bases; nucleotides not matched to a gene: 10. CDR1 is SGHTA and CDR2 is FQGTGA in the germline V gene. The CDR3 spans 14 residues. The CDR3 loop reads CASRDTGGSGGYTF. Incomplete CDR3 DNA: TGTGCCAGCAGGGATACAGGGGGTTCGGGTGGC.

About this clone itself: The read gets to within 3 residues of the CDR3 end, and the germline J gene fills in the rest. The chain combines TRBV6-2 or TRBV6-3 with TRBJ1-3; D is unclear. V shed 6 bases and J shed 7 bases, with 13 bases lying between them. This CDR3 contains 13 residues. In germline, CDR1 is MNHEY, CDR2 SVGEGT. The part of the CDR3 DNA that was read is TGTGCCAGCAGACCGACCGGGTCTAACACC. As protein: CASRPTGSNT. The entire CDR3 is CASRPTGSNTIYF.

The sequenced part of the CDR3 DNA is TGTGCCAGCAGCAACGGTGGGAGGGGGGAGACC. This gives the protein CASSNGGRGET. From start to end, the CDR3 is CASSNGGRGETQYF. The V call is TRBV7-3, the J call TRBJ2-5; maybe TRBD2 (7 bases). The CDR3 end falls 3 residues outside the read, so it is completed with the germline J gene. V was shortened by 5 bases and J by 5 bases, with 15 bases between the two germline ends. This CDR3 spans 14 amino acids. Germline lookup yields CDR1 SGHTA and CDR2 FQGTGA.